This T cell receptor (beta chain) was obtained from a study of spatial heterogeneity in lung cancer (dated by TCRdb to the late 2010s). Broadly, across the study: Beta-chain transcripts were consistently detected in greater numbers than alpha-chain transcripts, which likely reflected higher beta-chain transcript abundance. The study linked features of the TCR repertoire to counts of nonsynonymous mutations, which were determined by whole-exome sequencing of tumor tissue. Both alpha and beta chains were TCR-sequenced in around 230 tumor regions, fewer than 80 matched nontumor lung samples and around 54 PBMC samples obtained at surgery. In the raw uncorrected reads, each unique combination of TCR and UMI appeared more than ten times on average. In non-small cell lung cancer, the study quantitatively compared TCR alpha and beta repertoires across several tumor regions, matched nontumor lung, and blood. The full study reports these points: Ubiquitous expanded tumor TCRs showed up in blood more often at tumor resection than at routine follow-up. Confirming at a functional level the hypothesis that regional TCRs recognize regional mutations was considered to require additional single-cell paired TCR alpha and beta sequencing.

Library creation used 5' RACE. Instrument on record: NextSeq 500. To allow correction of PCR and sequencing errors, the TCR library protocol tagged every TCR cDNA molecule with a unique molecular identifier. As for the original processing: TCR identification, UMI-based error correction and CDR3 extraction were performed with Decombinator tools. Expanded TCRs were defined as those above a frequency of 2 per 1,000, corresponding to the top 1% of the tumor frequency distribution. Renyi diversity was computed with the R vegan package after each repertoire had been subsampled 100 times to 5,000 TCRs. To build CDR3 similarity networks, amino acid triplet string-kernel similarity was used, and CDR3s were connected when their pairwise similarity was above 0.82. TCRdb redid the processing of the public reads, applying fastp at Q25 and MiXCR, and retained in-frame beta chains. Every CDR3 protein is listed once, alongside the most common genes and DNA of its rows. Here the V and J calls rest on TCRdb's processing, not on the authors' analysis. This sample holds over 50,000 distinct CDR3 sequences; approximately 8% were observed only once. The ten largest clones represent about 15% of the sample.

This clonotype occurred many times. The specificity of this receptor is unknown. Base-call qualities are not available, and no considerably larger clone is one nucleotide away. The CDR3 starts with the cysteine, ends with the phenylalanine, and has 14 residues. Just CDR3 DNA is preserved here, 42 bases in frame from base 1. CDR1 SGHAT and CDR2 FQNNGV are derived from the germline V gene. Relative to germline, V is 5 bases shorter and J is 3 bases shorter, with 13 bases between their ends. The intended sense of this specimen's time point label: sample taken at primary tumor resection. TCR sequencing used whole RNA extracted from tumor and nontumor lung tissue, or from cryopreserved PBMC samples, without cell sorting. Samples were obtained from 70 to 85 patients with early-stage, untreated non-small cell lung cancer from the lung TRACERx cohort. Patients were selected for TCR sequencing only if sufficient RNA was available from at least two tumor regions.

The rearranged chain carries TRBV11-2 and TRBJ2-5; TRBD2 is perhaps the D gene, given 5 matching bases. The clonotype originates from a female donor with early-stage non-small cell lung cancer. The sequencing used PBMCs, collected at surgery. The CDR3 sequence is CASSPPGSKETQYF. The DNA reads as follows: TGTGCCAGCAGCCCACCGGGGTCTAAAGAGACCCAGTACTTC.